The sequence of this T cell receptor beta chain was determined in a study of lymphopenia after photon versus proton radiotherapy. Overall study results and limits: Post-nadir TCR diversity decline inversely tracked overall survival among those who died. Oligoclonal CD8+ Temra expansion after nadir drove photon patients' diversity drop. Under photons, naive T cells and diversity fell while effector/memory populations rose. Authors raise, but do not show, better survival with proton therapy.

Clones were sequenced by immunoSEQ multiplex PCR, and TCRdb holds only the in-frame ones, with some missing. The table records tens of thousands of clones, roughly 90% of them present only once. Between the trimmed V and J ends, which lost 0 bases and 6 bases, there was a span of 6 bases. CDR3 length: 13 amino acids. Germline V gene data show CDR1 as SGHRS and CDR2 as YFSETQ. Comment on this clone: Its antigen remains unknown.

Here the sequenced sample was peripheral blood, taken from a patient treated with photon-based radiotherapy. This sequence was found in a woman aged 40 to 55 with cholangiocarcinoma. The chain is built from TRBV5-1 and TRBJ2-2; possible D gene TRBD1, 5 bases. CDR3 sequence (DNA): TGCGCCAGCAGCTTGGCAGGGCCCGGGGAGCTGTTTTTT. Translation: CASSLAGPGELFF.